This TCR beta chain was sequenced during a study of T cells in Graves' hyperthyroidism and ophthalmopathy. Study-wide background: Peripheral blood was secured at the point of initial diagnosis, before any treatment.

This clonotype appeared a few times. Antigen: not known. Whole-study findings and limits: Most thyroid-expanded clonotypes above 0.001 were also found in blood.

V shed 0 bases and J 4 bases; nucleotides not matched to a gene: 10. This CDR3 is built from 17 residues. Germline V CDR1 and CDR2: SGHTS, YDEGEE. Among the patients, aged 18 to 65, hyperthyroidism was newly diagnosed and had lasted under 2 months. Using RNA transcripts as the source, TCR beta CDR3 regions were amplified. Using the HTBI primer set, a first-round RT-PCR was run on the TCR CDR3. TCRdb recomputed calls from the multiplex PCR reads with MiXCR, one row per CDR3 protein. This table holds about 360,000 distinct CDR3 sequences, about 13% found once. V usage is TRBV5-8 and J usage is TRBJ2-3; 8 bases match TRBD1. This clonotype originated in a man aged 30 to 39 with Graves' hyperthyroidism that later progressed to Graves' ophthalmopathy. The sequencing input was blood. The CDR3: CASSLGARTGFADTQYF. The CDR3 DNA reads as TGTGCCAGCAGCTTGGGAGCTAGGACAGGGTTTGCAGATACGCAGTATTTT.